These T cell receptor beta chains were read from a single sample in a study of PD-1 blockade in classical Hodgkin lymphoma. Clones were read by immunoSEQ multiplex PCR, and TCRdb kept only the in-frame ones, dropping some. The table shows about 47,000 clones, with 80% occurring only once. Sequencing was performed on peripheral blood mononuclear cells (PBMCs), taken before the fourth cycle of nivolumab. Receptor source: a human donor with classical Hodgkin lymphoma. Each CDR3 is given with its conserved first and last residue. Each record gives: J gene, clone size, D gene, V gene, CDR3 DNA, CDR3 protein. D genes are given only for firm matches. Expanded clones get a size class; other rows say once, few or many, or leave the size out.

j_gene: TRBJ2-7
abundance: once
d_gene: NA
v_gene: TRBV7-2
CDR3nt: TGTGCCAGCAGGGAGACAAGCTTATACGAGCAGTACTTC
CDR3aa: CASRETSLYEQYF

j_gene: TRBJ2-7
abundance: NA
d_gene: NA
v_gene: TRBV4-2
CDR3nt: TGTGCCAGCAGCCAAGATGGGGACACCTACGAGCAGTACTTC
CDR3aa: CASSQDGDTYEQYF

j_gene: TRBJ2-7
abundance: few
d_gene: NA
v_gene: TRBV27
CDR3nt: TGTGCCAGCAGTTTTATAGGCTACGAGCAGTACTTC
CDR3aa: CASSFIGYEQYF

j_gene: TRBJ1-3
abundance: NA
d_gene: TRBD1
v_gene: TRBV9
CDR3nt: TGTGCCAGCAGCGCGATAGGGACAGGGGCGAGTGGAAACACCATATATTTT
CDR3aa: CASSAIGTGASGNTIYF

j_gene: TRBJ1-1
abundance: once
d_gene: TRBD1
v_gene: TRBV11-2
CDR3nt: TGTGCCAGCAGCTTAGCCGAATCCGGGACAGGTGAAGCTTTCTTT
CDR3aa: CASSLAESGTGEAFF

j_gene: TRBJ2-5
abundance: NA
d_gene: NA
v_gene: TRBV11-2
CDR3nt: TGTGCCAGCAGCGGTCCCGAGACCCAGTACTTC
CDR3aa: CASSGPETQYF

j_gene: TRBJ1-4
abundance: NA
d_gene: NA
v_gene: TRBV30
CDR3nt: TGTGCCTGGAGGGGAGATGAAAAACTGTTTTTT
CDR3aa: CAWRGDEKLFF

j_gene: TRBJ1-3
abundance: NA
d_gene: NA
v_gene: TRBV19
CDR3nt: TGTGCCAGTAGTTGGACTTATCTCTCTGGAAACACCATATATTTT
CDR3aa: CASSWTYLSGNTIYF

j_gene: TRBJ1-2
abundance: NA
d_gene: NA
v_gene: TRBV7-2
CDR3nt: TGTGCCAGCAGCCCGGTACAAGGGATCTATGGCTACACCTTC
CDR3aa: CASSPVQGIYGYTF

j_gene: TRBJ2-1
abundance: once
d_gene: NA
v_gene: TRBV20-1
CDR3nt: TGCAGTGCTAGAGATCTAAGAGAGCAGTTCTTC
CDR3aa: CSARDLREQFF

j_gene: TRBJ2-7
abundance: NA
d_gene: NA
v_gene: TRBV11-3
CDR3nt: TGTGCCAGCAGCTTAGAGTCAGGCAACGAGCAGTACTTC
CDR3aa: CASSLESGNEQYF

j_gene: TRBJ2-7
abundance: NA
d_gene: NA
v_gene: TRBV11-2
CDR3nt: TGTGCCAGCAGCTCCGCAGGGGACGAGCAGTACTTC
CDR3aa: CASSSAGDEQYF

j_gene: TRBJ1-4
abundance: NA
d_gene: NA
v_gene: TRBV5-1
CDR3nt: TGCGCCAGCAGCTTAGACACAGTGACTAATGAAAAACTGTTTTTT
CDR3aa: CASSLDTVTNEKLFF

j_gene: TRBJ2-1
abundance: NA
d_gene: NA
v_gene: TRBV5-1
CDR3nt: TGCGCCAGCAGCTCAAGCTCCTACAATGAGCAGTTCTTC
CDR3aa: CASSSSSYNEQFF

j_gene: TRBJ2-7
abundance: NA
d_gene: NA
v_gene: TRBV6-5
CDR3nt: TGTGCCAGCAATGGGCAGGGGTACGAGCAGTACTTC
CDR3aa: CASNGQGYEQYF

j_gene: TRBJ2-7
abundance: NA
d_gene: NA
v_gene: TRBV9
CDR3nt: TGTGCCAGCAGCGGCGGAGGGGGCTACGAGCAGTACTTC
CDR3aa: CASSGGGGYEQYF